Shown below are 32 T cell receptor beta chains from a single sample sequenced in a study of control samples from healthy donors and cancer patients. Sequenced by immunoSEQ multiplex PCR; TCRdb stores in-frame clones only, minus some. The repertoire has about 160,000 clones, approximately 94% of them found once; the top ten carry less than 15%. The source material was PBMCs. The receptors stem from a man in his sixties with colorectal cancer.

This chain connects TRBV28 to TRBJ1-2; 11 nucleotides match TRBD1. This CDR3 is 15 amino acids long. V lost 4 bases and J lost 5; bases outside the gene matches: 6. From germline, CDR1 is MDHEN and CDR2 SYDVKM. The CDR3, as DNA: TGTGCCAGCAGTTCCTTAGGACAGGGGGCGTATGGCTACACCTTC. The encoded protein is CASSSLGQGAYGYTF.

The chain couples TRBV5-1 to TRBJ2-2; D might be TRBD1 (5 bases). CDR1 SGHRS and CDR2 YFSETQ come from the germline V gene. The CDR3 has 14 residues. The V end lost 4 bases, the J end lost 0 bases, and 7 bases lay between the germline ends. This CDR3 reads CASSADTNTGELFF. Here the CDR3 DNA reads TGCGCCAGCAGCGCGGACACGAACACCGGGGAGCTGTTTTTT.

The chain joins TRBV5-1 to TRBJ2-5; 10 positions agree with TRBD2. CDR1 and CDR2 from the germline V gene are SGHRS and YFSETQ. V dropped 4 bases and J dropped 2; count of bases not matched to a gene: 5. The CDR3 is 15 residues long. CDR3 sequence reads: CASSPTSGPQETQYF. CDR3 nucleotide sequence: TGCGCCAGCAGCCCGACTAGCGGGCCACAAGAGACCCAGTACTTC.

The V gene is TRBV6-4, the J gene TRBJ1-4; no definite D call. Germline V lookup: CDR1 MRHNA, CDR2 SNTAGT. Trimming took 2 bases from V and 4 from J, leaving 17 bases between them. CDR3 length: 17 residues. The CDR3 reads CASSDLPLAQGNEKLFF. The CDR3 DNA sequence: TGTGCCAGCAGTGACCTCCCCTTGGCGCAAGGTAATGAAAAACTGTTTTTT.

The chain joins TRBV19 to TRBJ1-4; possible D gene TRBD1, 6 bases. CDR1 LNHDA and CDR2 SQIVND come from the germline V gene (reference sequence). Trimming removed 5 bases at V and 3 bases at J, with 16 bases between. This CDR3 region has 16 residues. DNA of the CDR3: TGTGCCAGTAGTCCGGAATCAGGGGCCCCTAATGAAAAACTGTTTTTT. This sequence encodes CASSPESGAPNEKLFF.

This clone has just a few counts. The V and J genes are TRBV19 and TRBJ2-4, with TRBD2 matching over 7 bases. Germline values: CDR1 LNHDA, CDR2 SQIVND (reference sequence). The CDR3 totals 17 residues. Unmatched junction bases numbered 5, after V lost 0 bases and J lost 0 bases. This CDR3 reads CASSIDTIAGAKNIQYF. CDR3 DNA sequence: TGTGCCAGTAGTATAGATACGATAGCGGGAGCCAAAAACATTCAGTACTTC.

The chain has TRBV7-2 and TRBJ2-7; perhaps TRBD1 as D (6 bases). CDR3 length: 13 residues. Germline values: CDR1 SGHTA, CDR2 FQGNSA. Trimming took 1 base from V and 7 from J, leaving 11 bases between them. The CDR3 loop is CASSLVGAQEQYF. The CDR3 nucleotides read TGTGCCAGCAGCTTAGTGGGGGCGCAAGAGCAGTACTTC.

V is TRBV30 and J is TRBJ1-1; unclear D gene. Germline lookup yields CDR1 GTSNPN and CDR2 SVGIG (reference sequence). The V end was cut by 3 bases, the J end by 5 bases, with 10 bases between. The CDR3 runs to 12 residues. The CDR3 bases are TGTGCCTGGAGAGAGTCAGAAACTGAAGCTTTCTTT. Translation gives CAWRESETEAFF.

J is TRBJ2-4 and V is TRBV6-5, with 9 bases identical to TRBD1. CDR1 MNHEY and CDR2 SVGAGI come from the germline V gene. Germline trimming cut 2 bases from V and 4 bases from J; bases unmatched to any gene: 3. The CDR3 sequence is 15 residues long. The CDR3 sequence is CASSYSGQGKNIQYF. The CDR3, as DNA: TGTGCCAGCAGTTACAGCGGACAGGGGAAAAACATTCAGTACTTC.

This chain connects TRBV6-5 to TRBJ2-2; 8 bases are a match to TRBD1. This CDR3 comprises 15 residues. The ends lost 6 bases at V and 1 base at J; junction bases unmatched: 4. Germline CDR1 reads MNHEY; CDR2 reads SVGAGI. The CDR3 loop reads CASRPGTGNTGELFF. In DNA form, the CDR3 reads TGTGCCAGCAGGCCCGGGACAGGGAACACCGGGGAGCTGTTTTTT.

The chain is built from TRBV5-1 and TRBJ2-7, with D possibly being TRBD2 (5 bases). CDR1 and CDR2 (germline): SGHRS, YFSETQ. Trimming removed 0 bases at V and 1 base at J, with 14 bases between. The CDR3 covers 16 residues. The CDR3 DNA sequence: TGCGCCAGCAGCTTGGCCCTTTCTAGCAGATCCTACGAGCAGTACTTC. It specifies CASSLALSSRSYEQYF.

The chain joins TRBV5-4 to TRBJ1-2, with 7 bases identical to TRBD1. J lost 4 bases, V lost 4 bases, and 10 bases had no gene match. Germline V gives CDR1 SGHNT, CDR2 YYREEE (reference sequence). The CDR3 is made up of 15 amino acids. CDR3 DNA sequence: TGTGCCAGCAGCGTCACTGGACAGGCGGTCTATGGCTACACCTTC. As protein: CASSVTGQAVYGYTF.

The chain couples TRBV28 to TRBJ1-6, with D perhaps TRBD1 (5 bases). The germline V gene has CDR1 MDHEN and CDR2 SYDVKM. The CDR3 runs to 17 residues. Trimming cost V 3 bases and J 3 bases, with 15 bases left between them. CDR3 sequence (DNA): TGTGCCAGCAGTTTGCGCCGTGGACACGACTATAATTCACCCCTCCACTTT. Its protein is CASSLRRGHDYNSPLHF. Full variable domain (missing parts from reference TRBV28 and TRBJ1-6): DVKVTQSSRYLVKRTGEKVFLECVQDMDHENMFWYRQDPGLGLRLIYFSYDVKMKEKGDIPEGYSVSREKKERFSLILESASTNQTSMYLCASSLRRGHDYNSPLHFGNGTRLTVT.

This clone was observed a few times. This chain connects TRBV12-3 or TRBV12-4 to TRBJ2-7; D gene uncertain. Trimming left V 4 bases short and J 0 bases short, with 4 bases between. This CDR3 region has 12 residues. CDR3 nucleotide sequence: TGTGCCAGCAGTTCGAGCTCCTACGAGCAGTACTTC. Protein: CASSSSSYEQYF.

This clone has just one count. The CDR3 sequence is CASSRDTNYEQYF. The CDR3 DNA is TGTGCCAGCAGCCGGGACACCAACTACGAGCAGTACTTC. The chain combines TRBV7-9 with TRBJ2-7, with a tentative D call TRBD1 (6 bases). Germline V CDR1 and CDR2: SEHNR, FQNEAQ (reference sequence). The CDR3 consists of 13 residues. V gave up 5 bases and J gave up 3 bases, with 11 bases separating them.

V gene TRBV18 combines with J gene TRBJ1-3; the D gene is possibly TRBD1 (6 bases). Trimming removed 2 bases from V and 2 bases from J, with 16 bases in between. CDR1 KGHSH and CDR2 LQKENI come from the germline V gene. The CDR3 has 17 residues. The CDR3 here is CASSPSLTGLAGNTIYF. CDR3 nucleotides: TGTGCCAGCTCACCAAGCTTGACAGGACTTGCTGGAAACACCATATATTTT. Looking up the rest from reference TRBV18 and TRBJ1-3 gives the full variable domain: NAGVMQNPRHLVRRRGQEARLRCSPMKGHSHVYWYRQLPEEGLKFMVYLQKENIIDESGMPKERFSAEFPKEGPSILRIQQVVRGDSAAYFCASSPSLTGLAGNTIYFGEGSWLTVV.

V is TRBV4-1 and J is TRBJ1-5; no clear D. V lost 1 base, J lost 7 bases, and 11 bases lay in between. The CDR3 loop spans 14 amino acids. The germline V gene has CDR1 MGHRA and CDR2 YSYEKL. The CDR3, as DNA: TGCGCCAGCAGCCAAGGGGGAGGGTTGCAGCCCCAGCATTTT. Residues: CASSQGGGLQPQHF.

The chain carries TRBV5-1 and TRBJ1-3; no reliable D call. Per the germline V gene, CDR1 is SGHRS and CDR2 is YFSETQ. Trimming took 4 bases from V and 0 from J, leaving 14 bases between them. This CDR3 comprises 16 residues. CDR3 residues: CASSVQGSSSGNTIYF. The CDR3 DNA reads as TGCGCCAGCAGCGTGCAAGGGTCTAGCTCTGGAAACACCATATATTTT.

The chain links TRBV10-1 to TRBJ2-5, with D maybe TRBD2 (6 bases). The CDR3 extends over 14 amino acids. Germline CDR1 reads WNHNN; CDR2 reads SYGVQD (reference sequence). V lost 0 bases and J lost 2, with 7 bases in between. The CDR3 region is CASSESGGQETQYF. CDR3 sequence (DNA): TGCGCCAGCAGTGAGTCGGGGGGTCAAGAGACCCAGTACTTC.

This chain links TRBV5-1 with TRBJ1-2, with D perhaps TRBD1 (6 bases). The CDR3 sequence is 14 residues long. Germline V gene data show CDR1 as SGHRS and CDR2 as YFSETQ. Trimming shortened V by 3 bases and J by 2 bases, and 11 bases separated the two germline ends. The CDR3 DNA is TGCGCCAGCAGCTGGGGCCAGGGGAACTATGGCTACACCTTC. Translation gives CASSWGQGNYGYTF.

This clone came up once. V gene TRBV10-3 combines with J gene TRBJ1-1; D call uncertain. The CDR3 consists of 11 residues. CDR1 is ENHRY and CDR2 is SYGVKD in the germline V gene. V dropped 2 bases and J dropped 5 bases, with 3 bases sitting between them. The CDR3 bases are TGTGCCATCAGTGAGGGGACTGAAGCTTTCTTT. It is translated as CAISEGTEAFF.

The J gene is TRBJ2-7, the V gene TRBV24-1; 9 nucleotides agree with TRBD1. Germline CDR1 is KGHDR and CDR2 is SFDVKD. Trimming cost V 6 bases and J 5 bases; bases outside gene matches: 4. This CDR3 has 13 residues. The CDR3 DNA is TGTGCCACCAGTTATGGACAGGGGCACGAGCAGTACTTC. Translated, it gives CATSYGQGHEQYF.

The chain has TRBV5-1 and TRBJ2-1; no reliable D call. Germline CDR1 reads SGHRS; CDR2 reads YFSETQ. The V and J ends lost 4 bases and 0 bases respectively, with 11 bases between them. CDR3 length: 15 residues. This CDR3 is CASSADGVSYNEQFF. The CDR3 DNA is TGCGCCAGCAGCGCGGACGGAGTCTCCTACAATGAGCAGTTCTTC.

The genes are TRBV5-5 and TRBJ2-7; 8 nucleotides line up with TRBD1. Germline V gene data show CDR1 as SGHKS and CDR2 as YYEKEE (reference sequence). This CDR3 spans 14 amino acids. J lost 2 bases, V lost 7 bases, and 8 bases had no gene match. CDR3 coding DNA: TGTGCCAGCCAGGTAGCAGGGGGCCCCTACGAGCAGTACTTC. This gives the protein CASQVAGGPYEQYF.

The V and J genes are TRBV4-1 and TRBJ1-1; perhaps TRBD1 as D (6 bases). Germline loops: CDR1 MGHRA, CDR2 YSYEKL. V was cut by 5 bases and J by 4 bases, with 14 bases left in between. The length of the CDR3 is 14 residues. The CDR3 reads CASSVDRSGTEAFF. The CDR3 DNA follows: TGCGCCAGCAGCGTCGACAGGTCGGGCACTGAAGCTTTCTTT.

This clone was seen a single time. The chain carries TRBV27 and TRBJ1-1; D is perhaps TRBD1 (6 bases). The CDR3 is 15 amino acids. V was pared by 6 bases and J by 1 base, with 15 bases between. Germline V gene lookup returns CDR1 MNHEY and CDR2 SMNVEV (reference sequence). The CDR3 region is CASRTGQLGNTEAFF. CDR3 bases: TGTGCCAGCAGGACCGGACAGCTTGGGAACACTGAAGCTTTCTTT.

The V call is TRBV11-3, the J call TRBJ2-3, with D possibly matching TRBD1 (5 bases). CDR1 is SGHNT and CDR2 is YENEEA in the germline V gene. The length of the CDR3 is 15 residues. Trimming stripped 5 bases from V and 2 bases from J, with 14 bases between. CDR3 bases: TGTGCCAGCAGCCCCCAGGGCACCGACACAGATACGCAGTATTTT. Translated: CASSPQGTDTDTQYF.

The gene calls are TRBV7-9 and TRBJ1-2, with TRBD1 identical over 10 bases. Germline CDR1 and CDR2: SEHNR and FQNEAQ (reference sequence). The CDR3 length is 16 residues. J lost 6 bases, V lost 5 bases, and 12 bases had no gene match. The CDR3 region is CASSRSPPGTGDGYTF. CDR3 in DNA: TGTGCCAGCAGCCGCTCCCCACCCGGGACAGGGGATGGCTACACCTTC. Full variable domain (remainder filled in from reference TRBV7-9 and TRBJ1-2): DTGVSQNPRHKITKRGQNVTFRCDPISEHNRLYWYRQTLGQGPEFLTYFQNEAQLEKSRLLSDRFSAERPKGSFSTLEIQRTEQGDSAMYLCASSRSPPGTGDGYTFGSGTRLTVV.

A single count supports this clone. J is TRBJ1-3 and V is TRBV2; a possible D gene is TRBD1 (5 bases). Germline V gives CDR1 SNHLY, CDR2 FYNNEI. The ends were cut back, 6 bases at V and 0 bases at J, with 9 bases in the middle. The CDR3 runs 14 residues. CDR3 sequence: CASRDSLSGNTIYF. CDR3 DNA: TGTGCCAGCAGAGACAGCCTCTCTGGAAACACCATATATTTT.

The chain couples TRBV27 to TRBJ2-3; D gene ambiguous. The germline V gene encodes CDR1 MNHEY and CDR2 SMNVEV (reference sequence). This CDR3 has 14 amino acids. Deletions cut 5 bases from V and 0 bases from J, with 9 bases between. The CDR3 region is CASSIRDSTDTQYF. CDR3 coding DNA: TGTGCCAGCAGTATTCGTGACAGCACAGATACGCAGTATTTT.

V and J are TRBV7-6 and TRBJ1-3; D gene ambiguous. Germline-derived CDR1 and CDR2 are SGHVS and FNYEAQ. Trimming stripped 6 bases from V and 2 bases from J, with 8 bases between. The CDR3 contains 13 residues. CDR3 bases: TGTGCCAGCAGGGCAGGCCCTGGAAACACCATATATTTT. Its protein product is CASRAGPGNTIYF.

This chain joins TRBV7-9 and TRBJ1-1; TRBD1 might be the D (6 bases). CDR3 length equals 13 residues. V shed 8 bases and J shed 2 bases, with 12 bases lying between them. From germline, CDR1 is SEHNR and CDR2 FQNEAQ (reference sequence). CDR3 region: CASGTTVNTEAFF. The CDR3 bases are TGTGCCAGCGGGACAACCGTAAACACTGAAGCTTTCTTT.